What follows are 12 T cell receptor beta chains derived from one specimen sequenced in a study of monozygotic twins with cystic fibrosis. Here immunoSEQ multiplex PCR was the method, and the copy in TCRdb shows in-frame clones only, minus some. The sample has roughly 11,000 clones, about 96% seen once; the top ten hold over 0.65%. Sequencing used blood. Receptors were obtained from a boy aged 5-17 years with cystic fibrosis.

The rearrangement links TRBV5-1 to TRBJ2-7, with TRBD1 identical over 7 bases. From germline, CDR1 is SGHRS and CDR2 YFSETQ. The CDR3 has 15 amino acids. V gave up 4 bases and J gave up 3 bases; unmatched junction bases: 10. Here the CDR3 DNA reads TGCGCCAGCAGCAGACTACAGGGGTCGGGCTACGAGCAGTACTTC. Translating gives CASSRLQGSGYEQYF.

V usage is TRBV19 and J usage is TRBJ2-7; possibly TRBD1 or TRBD2 for D (5 bases each). The germline V and J ends were trimmed by 7 bases and 9 bases, with 46 bases remaining between them. CDR3 length equals 22 residues. CDR1 and CDR2 (germline): LNHDA, SQIVND (reference sequence). The CDR3 sequence is CASISEADPFRDVFAAQVGQYF. The CDR3 DNA reads as TGTGCCAGTATTAGTGAAGCGGACCCCTTCAGGGACGTTTTTGCGGCCCAGGTAGGGCAGTACTTC. Variable domain in full (rest from reference TRBV19 and TRBJ2-7): DGGITQSPKYLFRKEGQNVTLSCEQNLNHDAMYWYRQDPGQGLRLIYYSQIVNDFQKGDIAEGYSVSREKKESFPLTVTSAQKNPTAFYLCASISEADPFRDVFAAQVGQYFGPGTRLTVT.

CDR3 in amino acids: CASSYLFGDGEQFF. CDR3 in DNA: TGTGCCAGCAGTTACTTGTTCGGAGACGGTGAGCAGTTCTTC. The chain joins TRBV6-6 to TRBJ2-1; D is unclear. The V gene's germline CDR1 is MNHNY and CDR2 SVGAGI (reference sequence). The CDR3 has 14 amino acids. V lost 1 base to trimming and J lost 9 bases, with 13 bases between them.

The chain joins TRBV7-3 to TRBJ1-5, with D unresolved. This CDR3 spans 14 amino acids. V lost 3 bases and J 7 bases, leaving 13 bases between the germline ends. The germline CDR1 and CDR2 sequences are SGHTA and FQGTGA. Here the CDR3 DNA reads TGTGCCAGCAGCTTCGGGTGGGAGCGGCAGCCCCAGCATTTT. Its protein product is CASSFGWERQPQHF.

The CDR3 nucleotides are TGCGCCAGCAGCTTGGCCAGGCAAAACTATGGCTACACCTTC. The encoded protein is CASSLARQNYGYTF. The chain employs TRBV5-1 and TRBJ1-2; no definite D call. CDR3 size: 14 residues. Germline V gene sequence: CDR1 SGHRS, CDR2 YFSETQ. V lost 0 bases, J lost 2 bases, and 8 bases lay in between.

The chain joins TRBV25-1 to TRBJ1-5; 8 bases line up with TRBD1. Germline V gene sequence: CDR1 MGHDK, CDR2 SYGVNS. The V gene end was trimmed by 4 bases and the J gene end by 0 bases; junction bases not matched to a gene: 2. CDR3 length: 15 residues. In DNA form, the CDR3 reads TGTGCCAGCAGTGCGGGACAGGATAGCAATCAGCCCCAGCATTTT. Its translation: CASSAGQDSNQPQHF.

This clone was seen only once. The rearrangement joins TRBV5-1 to TRBJ2-7; D ambiguous. This CDR3 is 12 amino acids long. Germline CDR1 SGHRS, CDR2 YFSETQ. The V and J ends lost 3 bases and 2 bases respectively, with 6 bases between them. For the CDR3, the DNA is TGCGCCAGCAGCTATACCCCCTACGAGCAGTACTTC. This gives the protein CASSYTPYEQYF.

The J gene is TRBJ2-7, the V gene TRBV19; perhaps TRBD2 as D (5 bases). Germline V gene lookup returns CDR1 LNHDA and CDR2 SQIVND (reference sequence). The CDR3 contains 14 residues. V lost 11 bases, J lost 2 bases, and 19 bases lay in between. Here the CDR3 reads CACREGSPTYEQYF. The CDR3, as DNA: TGTGCCTGCCGTGAGGGATCACCTACCTACGAGCAGTACTTC. Using reference TRBV19 and TRBJ2-7 for the parts outside the CDR3, the full variable domain is DGGITQSPKYLFRKEGQNVTLSCEQNLNHDAMYWYRQDPGQGLRLIYYSQIVNDFQKGDIAEGYSVSREKKESFPLTVTSAQKNPTAFYLCACREGSPTYEQYFGPGTRLTVT.

V gene TRBV29-1 combines with J gene TRBJ2-7; 8 nucleotides match TRBD2. Germline trimming cut 0 bases from V and 4 bases from J; bases unmatched to any gene: 5. This CDR3 has 14 residues. The germline gives CDR1 SQVTM, CDR2 ANQGSEA. The CDR3 DNA follows: TGCAGCGTTGAAGAAGGACGGGAGGGGTACGAGCAGTACTTC. It translates to CSVEEGREGYEQYF.

The genes are TRBV7-2 and TRBJ1-1, with D unclear. The CDR3 covers 14 residues. The germline V gene encodes CDR1 SGHTA and CDR2 FQGNSA. Trimming pared 2 bases from V and 3 bases from J, leaving 10 bases between. CDR3 protein: CASSLRPSYTEAFF. Written as DNA, the CDR3 is TGTGCCAGCAGCTTACGCCCCAGTTACACTGAAGCTTTCTTT.

V gene TRBV20-1 combines with J gene TRBJ2-5; no firm D call. Germline CDR1 and CDR2: DFQATT and SNEGSKA (reference sequence). The CDR3 spans 10 residues. V gave up 3 bases and J gave up 2 bases, with 1 base separating them. The CDR3 spells CSARQETQYF. As DNA, the CDR3 is TGCAGTGCTAGGCAAGAGACCCAGTACTTC.

This clone was detected once. This chain uses TRBV7-2 with TRBJ1-1; D remains unclear. The V end lost 3 bases, the J end lost 1 base, and 6 bases lay between the germline ends. The CDR3 spans 13 residues. CDR1 and CDR2 (germline): SGHTA, FQGNSA. The CDR3 bases are TGTGCCAGCAGCTTTAATGGGAACACTGAAGCTTTCTTT. Translated: CASSFNGNTEAFF.